Sequencing of this TCR beta chain was carried out in a study of T cell repertoires in cytomegalovirus infection. Overall study context: Indicated by public TCR beta signatures were CMV infection and matching HLA type.

General study findings and limits: Individuals carrying CMV plus the relevant HLA were identified by cumulative frequency of public TCR beta families. HLA-C-restricted TCR beta clonotypes specific for CMV led the ex vivo response.

A word on this clonotype: Its antigen is unknown.

Germline V gene lookup returns CDR1 KGHSH and CDR2 LQKENI. The CDR3 is made up of 17 amino acids. V shed 3 bases, J shed 8 bases, and the junction held 15 bases outside the gene matches. MiXCR was run by TCRdb on the reads, yielding one entry per CDR3 protein. The sample holds 150,000 to 190,000 distinct CDR3 sequences, around a quarter seen once. The source of this sequence is a human donor in good health (CMV status not recorded). Some clones in this sample may be carry-over from other donors' samples. The sample taken for sequencing was PBMCs. The genes are TRBV18 and TRBJ2-1; the match to TRBD1 covers 8 bases. The CDR3 DNA reads TGTGCCAGCTCACCTCTTTTCCGGGACAGGCCCGTCGATGAGCAGTTCTTC. Protein sequence: CASSPLFRDRPVDEQFF.